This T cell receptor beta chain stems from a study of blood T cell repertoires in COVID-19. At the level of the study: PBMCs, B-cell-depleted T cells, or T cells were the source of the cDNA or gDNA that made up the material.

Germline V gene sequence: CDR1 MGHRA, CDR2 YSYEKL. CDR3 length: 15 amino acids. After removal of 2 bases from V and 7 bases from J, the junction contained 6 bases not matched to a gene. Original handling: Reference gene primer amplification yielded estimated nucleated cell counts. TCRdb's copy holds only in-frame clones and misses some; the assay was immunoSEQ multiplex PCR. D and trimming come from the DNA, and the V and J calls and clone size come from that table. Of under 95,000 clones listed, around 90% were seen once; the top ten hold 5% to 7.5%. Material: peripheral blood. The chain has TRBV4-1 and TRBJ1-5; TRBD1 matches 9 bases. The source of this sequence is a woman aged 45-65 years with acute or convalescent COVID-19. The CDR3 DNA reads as TGCGCCAGCAGCCAACCGGACAGGGGACACCAGCCCCAGCATTTT. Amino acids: CASSQPDRGHQPQHF.